The rows below give T cell receptor beta chains drawn from one sample of a study of control samples from healthy donors and cancer patients. Assay used: immunoSEQ multiplex PCR; TCRdb lists only in-frame clones, some missing. The sample yields 100,000 to 150,000 clones, roughly 87% seen once. The sequenced sample consisted of blood. These receptors were taken from a man aged 18 to 35 in good health. Each CDR3 is given with its conserved first and last residue. D genes are given only for firm matches. Expanded clones get a size class; other rows say once, few or many, or leave the size out.

j_call: TRBJ1-1
clone_size: -
d_call: -
v_call: TRBV27
cdr3_nt: TGTGCCAGCAGTTTAGTACCCGGGGCAGGGAAAGCTTTCTTT
cdr3_aa: CASSLVPGAGKAFF

j_call: TRBJ1-2
clone_size: once
d_call: -
v_call: TRBV6-5
cdr3_nt: TGTGCCAGCAGTTCCAACACGGCCCTCGGGCCTGAGAGCTACACCTTC
cdr3_aa: CASSSNTALGPESYTF

j_call: TRBJ2-3
clone_size: few
d_call: TRBD1
v_call: TRBV9
cdr3_nt: TGTGCCAGCAGCGCCCGACGGGACAGGGGGCCGAAAGATACGCAGTATTTT
cdr3_aa: CASSARRDRGPKDTQYF

j_call: TRBJ2-1
clone_size: once
d_call: -
v_call: TRBV6-1
cdr3_nt: TGTGCCAGCAGTGTCCGGACTTACAGGTCCGAGGGTGAGCAGTTCTTC
cdr3_aa: CASSVRTYRSEGEQFF

j_call: TRBJ2-7
clone_size: once
d_call: TRBD1
v_call: TRBV15
cdr3_nt: TGTGCCACCAGCAACTACAGGGGCTACGAGCAGTACTTC
cdr3_aa: CATSNYRGYEQYF

j_call: TRBJ2-7
clone_size: -
d_call: -
v_call: TRBV19
cdr3_nt: TGTGCCAGTACCCCAGGGAGGAGCTCCTACGAGCAGTACTTC
cdr3_aa: CASTPGRSSYEQYF

j_call: TRBJ2-7
clone_size: -
d_call: -
v_call: TRBV6-1
cdr3_nt: TGTGCCAGCAGTGAAGCGGGGGTGGGCGAGCAGTACTTC
cdr3_aa: CASSEAGVGEQYF

j_call: TRBJ2-7
clone_size: -
d_call: -
v_call: TRBV10-2
cdr3_nt: TGCGCCAGCAGTTTGGAGGCCTACGAGCAGTACTTC
cdr3_aa: CASSLEAYEQYF

j_call: TRBJ2-7
clone_size: -
d_call: -
v_call: TRBV25-1
cdr3_nt: TGTGCCAGCAGTCTCACAGCGGGCGAATTCTACGAGCAGTACTTC
cdr3_aa: CASSLTAGEFYEQYF

j_call: TRBJ1-6
clone_size: -
d_call: TRBD1
v_call: TRBV6-5
cdr3_nt: TGTGCCAGCAGGCGACAGGGACTTAATTCACCCCTCCACTTT
cdr3_aa: CASRRQGLNSPLHF

j_call: TRBJ1-1
clone_size: -
d_call: TRBD1
v_call: TRBV7-3
cdr3_nt: TGTGCCAGCAGCGACCAGGGGGCCACTGAAGCTTTCTTT
cdr3_aa: CASSDQGATEAFF

j_call: TRBJ2-3
clone_size: -
d_call: TRBD2
v_call: TRBV9
cdr3_nt: TGTGCCAGCAGCGTAGTTACGGGAGGGACAGATACGCAGTATTTT
cdr3_aa: CASSVVTGGTDTQYF

j_call: TRBJ1-1
clone_size: -
d_call: -
v_call: TRBV15
cdr3_nt: TGTGCCGCCCAGGGTTGGAGGACTGAAGCTTTCTTT
cdr3_aa: CAAQGWRTEAFF

j_call: TRBJ2-2
clone_size: -
d_call: TRBD1
v_call: TRBV14
cdr3_nt: TGTGCCAGCAGCCCGACAGGGTGGAACACCGGGGAGCTGTTTTTT
cdr3_aa: CASSPTGWNTGELFF

j_call: TRBJ1-1
clone_size: -
d_call: -
v_call: TRBV18
cdr3_nt: TGTGCCAGCTCACCACGGTTTGGGCAAGACACTGAAGCTTTCTTT
cdr3_aa: CASSPRFGQDTEAFF

j_call: TRBJ2-3
clone_size: -
d_call: TRBD2
v_call: TRBV5-4
cdr3_nt: TGTGCCAGCAGCCCCGCGACTAGCGGGAGGGCAGATACGCAGTATTTT
cdr3_aa: CASSPATSGRADTQYF

j_call: TRBJ1-5
clone_size: -
d_call: -
v_call: TRBV28
cdr3_nt: TGTGCCAGCAGGGGAAACAATCAGCCCCAGCATTTT
cdr3_aa: CASRGNNQPQHF

j_call: TRBJ2-1
clone_size: -
d_call: TRBD2
v_call: TRBV7-9
cdr3_nt: TGTGCCAGCACTAGAGCGGGAGGGCGTAATGAGCAGTTCTTC
cdr3_aa: CASTRAGGRNEQFF

j_call: TRBJ2-7
clone_size: -
d_call: TRBD1
v_call: TRBV27
cdr3_nt: TGTGCCAGAGACAGGGTCTCCTACGAGCAGTACTTC
cdr3_aa: CARDRVSYEQYF

j_call: TRBJ1-1
clone_size: -
d_call: -
v_call: TRBV12-5
cdr3_nt: TGTGCTAGTGGATACGAGAACACTGAAGCTTTCTTT
cdr3_aa: CASGYENTEAFF

j_call: TRBJ2-1
clone_size: once
d_call: TRBD2
v_call: TRBV4-3
cdr3_nt: TGCGCCAGCAGCCAAGGCCCGGTAGCGGGAGGGCCCTCGGATGAGCAGTTCTTC
cdr3_aa: CASSQGPVAGGPSDEQFF

j_call: TRBJ2-2
clone_size: -
d_call: -
v_call: TRBV2
cdr3_nt: TGTGCCAGCACTTACACCGGGGAGCTGTTTTTT
cdr3_aa: CASTYTGELFF

j_call: TRBJ2-7
clone_size: -
d_call: TRBD2
v_call: TRBV19
cdr3_nt: TGTGCCAGTAGTATAGTGACTAGCGGGAGGCGCGGCGGCGAGCAGTACTTC
cdr3_aa: CASSIVTSGRRGGEQYF

j_call: TRBJ2-1
clone_size: -
d_call: -
v_call: TRBV30
cdr3_nt: TGTGCATCGACCTTAGACTACGCTCCCTATGAGCAGTTCTTC
cdr3_aa: CASTLDYAPYEQFF

j_call: TRBJ1-5
clone_size: -
d_call: -
v_call: TRBV4-1
cdr3_nt: TGCGCCAGCAGCCAAACACCGGGGGGGCAGCTGGGCAATCAGCCCCAGCATTTT
cdr3_aa: CASSQTPGGQLGNQPQHF

j_call: TRBJ1-1
clone_size: -
d_call: -
v_call: TRBV19
cdr3_nt: TGTGCCAGTACCGGCCGGCGGAACACTGAAGCTTTCTTT
cdr3_aa: CASTGRRNTEAFF

j_call: TRBJ2-1
clone_size: once
d_call: TRBD2
v_call: TRBV11-2
cdr3_nt: TGTGCCAGCAGCCCCATATGGGCGGGAGGAAATAATGAGCAGTTCTTC
cdr3_aa: CASSPIWAGGNNEQFF

j_call: TRBJ2-7
clone_size: once
d_call: -
v_call: TRBV12-5
cdr3_nt: TGTGCTAGTGAAAACGGGGCTTACGACGAGCAGTACTTC
cdr3_aa: CASENGAYDEQYF

j_call: TRBJ1-1
clone_size: -
d_call: -
v_call: TRBV19
cdr3_nt: TGTGCCACCTTATTTAACACTGAAGCTTTCTTT
cdr3_aa: CATLFNTEAFF

j_call: TRBJ2-7
clone_size: -
d_call: -
v_call: TRBV11-3
cdr3_nt: TGTGCCAGCAGCTTAGGACCCCAGGAGCAGTACTTC
cdr3_aa: CASSLGPQEQYF

j_call: TRBJ2-1
clone_size: once
d_call: -
v_call: TRBV15
cdr3_nt: TGTGCCACCAGCAGAGATATACAGGGCGAGCAGTTCTTC
cdr3_aa: CATSRDIQGEQFF

j_call: TRBJ1-2
clone_size: -
d_call: TRBD1
v_call: TRBV6-2/TRBV6-3
cdr3_nt: TGTGCCAGCAGTTCCGTTGACAGGGCATCTATTCTTGGCTACACCTTC
cdr3_aa: CASSSVDRASILGYTF

j_call: TRBJ1-5
clone_size: -
d_call: -
v_call: TRBV27
cdr3_nt: TGTGCCAGCAGGAAGGGGTATAGCAATCAGCCCCAGCATTTT
cdr3_aa: CASRKGYSNQPQHF

j_call: TRBJ2-7
clone_size: -
d_call: -
v_call: TRBV2
cdr3_nt: TGTGCCAGCATGAGGGAGTCACGCGAGCAGTACTTC
cdr3_aa: CASMRESREQYF

j_call: TRBJ2-1
clone_size: -
d_call: -
v_call: TRBV5-4
cdr3_nt: TGTGCCAGCAGCTCCCCCTCCGAAAAGAAGCAGTTCTTC
cdr3_aa: CASSSPSEKKQFF

j_call: TRBJ2-7
clone_size: -
d_call: TRBD2
v_call: TRBV5-1
cdr3_nt: TGCGCCAGCAGCTTAGGGCCCCGGGCCAGGACTAGCGGTAACTACGAGCAGTACTTC
cdr3_aa: CASSLGPRARTSGNYEQYF

j_call: TRBJ1-4
clone_size: -
d_call: -
v_call: TRBV7-9
cdr3_nt: TGTGCCAGCTCGCAGGAGGGAAGAGAAAAACTGTTTTTT
cdr3_aa: CASSQEGREKLFF

j_call: TRBJ2-1
clone_size: -
d_call: TRBD1
v_call: TRBV2
cdr3_nt: TGTGCCAGCAGTGACAGGACAGGGAGCTCCTACAATGAGCAGTTCTTC
cdr3_aa: CASSDRTGSSYNEQFF

j_call: TRBJ2-7
clone_size: -
d_call: TRBD2
v_call: TRBV18
cdr3_nt: TGTGCCAGCTCTCTGGGGAGGGCCTACGAGCAGTACTTC
cdr3_aa: CASSLGRAYEQYF

j_call: TRBJ2-5
clone_size: -
d_call: TRBD2
v_call: TRBV5-1
cdr3_nt: TGCGCCAGCAGCACGGGACTAGCGGGAGGGAGAGAGACCCAGTACTTC
cdr3_aa: CASSTGLAGGRETQYF

j_call: TRBJ1-4
clone_size: -
d_call: -
v_call: TRBV29-1
cdr3_nt: TGCAGCGTCGTGCTACAGGGAACTAATGAAAAACTGTTTTTT
cdr3_aa: CSVVLQGTNEKLFF

j_call: TRBJ2-3
clone_size: -
d_call: TRBD2
v_call: TRBV5-6
cdr3_nt: TGTGCCAGCAGCCGAGCGGGAGGGATTTACACAGATACGCAGTATTTT
cdr3_aa: CASSRAGGIYTDTQYF

j_call: TRBJ1-5
clone_size: -
d_call: -
v_call: TRBV2
cdr3_nt: TGTGCCAGCAGTCTCAGCGAGACAGAGCAGCATCAGCCCCAGCATTTT
cdr3_aa: CASSLSETEQHQPQHF

j_call: TRBJ1-2
clone_size: once
d_call: -
v_call: TRBV10-3
cdr3_nt: TGTGCCATCTTGGTGACGGCTAACTATGGCTACACCTTC
cdr3_aa: CAILVTANYGYTF

j_call: TRBJ1-3
clone_size: -
d_call: TRBD1
v_call: TRBV28
cdr3_nt: TGTGCCTCCTGGGACAGGGGGATCGCTGGAAACACCATATATTTT
cdr3_aa: CASWDRGIAGNTIYF

j_call: TRBJ2-1
clone_size: -
d_call: -
v_call: TRBV6-5
cdr3_nt: TGTGCCGTTCTGGCAGTCTCCTACAATGAGCAGTTCTTC
cdr3_aa: CAVLAVSYNEQFF

j_call: TRBJ2-1
clone_size: -
d_call: -
v_call: TRBV6-5
cdr3_nt: TGTGCCAGCCTAGGGAGCTCGAGCTCCTACAATGAGCAGTTCTTC
cdr3_aa: CASLGSSSSYNEQFF

j_call: TRBJ2-1
clone_size: -
d_call: -
v_call: TRBV11-3
cdr3_nt: TGTGCCAGCAGCTCAGGACGAAACAATGAGCAGTTCTTC
cdr3_aa: CASSSGRNNEQFF

j_call: TRBJ2-7
clone_size: -
d_call: TRBD1
v_call: TRBV10-2
cdr3_nt: TGCGCCAGCAGCCGTACAGGGGCCGCGACCTACGAGCAGTACTTC
cdr3_aa: CASSRTGAATYEQYF

j_call: TRBJ1-1
clone_size: -
d_call: -
v_call: TRBV27
cdr3_nt: TGTGCCAGCAGTTTACGCCTGGGGGGGGCTGAAGCTTTCTTT
cdr3_aa: CASSLRLGGAEAFF

j_call: TRBJ2-5
clone_size: -
d_call: TRBD2
v_call: TRBV10-3
cdr3_nt: TGTGCCACCTTATTAGCGGGAGGGGGGACCCAGTACTTC
cdr3_aa: CATLLAGGGTQYF

j_call: TRBJ1-1
clone_size: -
d_call: -
v_call: TRBV9
cdr3_nt: TGTGCCAGCAGCGTGGGCGTGACAACTGAAGCTTTCTTT
cdr3_aa: CASSVGVTTEAFF

j_call: TRBJ1-5
clone_size: once
d_call: TRBD1
v_call: TRBV30
cdr3_nt: TGTGCCTGGAGCGAAGGGACAGGGGGTCAGCCCCAGCATTTT
cdr3_aa: CAWSEGTGGQPQHF

j_call: TRBJ2-1
clone_size: once
d_call: TRBD2
v_call: TRBV7-8
cdr3_nt: TGTGCCAGCAGCTCCGGGACTAGCGGAGGAAGCTCCTACAATGAGCAGTTCTTC
cdr3_aa: CASSSGTSGGSSYNEQFF

j_call: TRBJ2-5
clone_size: -
d_call: TRBD1
v_call: TRBV10-2
cdr3_nt: TGCGCCAGCAGTGTCAGGGGGCAAGAGACCCAGTACTTC
cdr3_aa: CASSVRGQETQYF

j_call: TRBJ1-5
clone_size: few
d_call: -
v_call: TRBV28
cdr3_nt: TGTGCCAGCAGCCAGCCGTCCCAGGGCAATCAGCCCCAGCATTTT
cdr3_aa: CASSQPSQGNQPQHF

j_call: TRBJ2-1
clone_size: -
d_call: -
v_call: TRBV2
cdr3_nt: TGTGCCAGCATGGGTGACTCCTACAATGAGCAGTTCTTC
cdr3_aa: CASMGDSYNEQFF

j_call: TRBJ2-1
clone_size: -
d_call: TRBD2
v_call: TRBV11-2
cdr3_nt: TGTGCCAGCAGTAATAGCGGGGCCAACCTACACTACAATGAGCAGTTCTTC
cdr3_aa: CASSNSGANLHYNEQFF

j_call: TRBJ2-3
clone_size: -
d_call: -
v_call: TRBV5-8
cdr3_nt: TGTGCCAGCAGCGTTAGCAGTTACACAGATACGCAGTATTTT
cdr3_aa: CASSVSSYTDTQYF